One and the same sample provided the 21 T cell receptor beta chains below, sequenced in a study of blood T cells in healthy people across ages. A sample-barcoded 5' primer and a J-beta primer mix were used in a second PCR of about 7 to 12 cycles. TCRdb re-called the 5' RACE reads with MiXCR, one entry per CDR3 protein. Of about 540,000 distinct CDR3 sequences in the sample, 20% to 30% were seen once. In addition, the sample was reused for a study of T cells of mothers and their children.

Sequencing used blood. The receptor set was obtained from a boy younger than 18 in good health.

The chain couples TRBV4-3 to TRBJ2-7; D call uncertain. V was cut by 0 bases and J by 0 bases, with 6 bases left in between. The CDR3 has 14 residues. Germline CDR1 reads LGHNA; CDR2 reads YSLEER. The CDR3 spells CASSQEVYSYEQYF. The CDR3 DNA reads TGCGCCAGCAGCCAAGAGGTTTACTCCTACGAGCAGTACTTC.

The rearrangement joins TRBV7-8 to TRBJ1-2; D possibly corresponds to TRBD1 (5 bases). Germline V lookup: CDR1 SGHVS, CDR2 FQNEAQ. This CDR3 is 15 amino acids long. The V and J ends lost 1 base and 4 bases respectively, with 13 bases between them. The CDR3 spells CASSLGVGLGYGYTF. CDR3 in DNA: TGTGCCAGCAGCTTAGGTGTGGGGCTAGGCTATGGCTACACCTTC.

This clonotype was seen only a few times. The chain couples TRBV6-2 or TRBV6-3 to TRBJ1-1, with D perhaps matching TRBD1 (6 bases). The germline V and J ends were trimmed by 5 bases and 4 bases, with 17 bases remaining between them. CDR1 MNHEY and CDR2 SVGEGT come from the germline V gene. The CDR3 runs to 15 residues. CDR3 loop: CASSRTGGRGTEAFF. CDR3 nucleotide sequence: TGTGCCAGCAGTCGTACGGGGGGCAGGGGCACTGAAGCTTTCTTT.

This clonotype was seen a few times. The chain is built from TRBV4-3 and TRBJ2-7; D not resolved. The CDR3 covers 13 residues. Trimming removed 4 bases at V and 3 bases at J, with 10 bases between. Germline loops: CDR1 LGHNA, CDR2 YSLEER. In DNA, the CDR3 is TGCGCCAGCAGCCCTGCGAAGAGCTACGAGCAGTACTTC. Encoded protein: CASSPAKSYEQYF.

The sample holds a few counts of this clonotype. The V and J genes are TRBV2 and TRBJ1-2; TRBD1 might be the D (6 bases). The length of the CDR3 is 14 residues. The germline CDR1 and CDR2 sequences are SNHLY and FYNNEI. V lost 4 bases and J 8 bases, leaving 17 bases between the germline ends. CDR3 sequence: CASSADSPGVGYTF. Written as DNA, the CDR3 is TGTGCCAGCAGTGCGGACAGCCCGGGTGTAGGCTACACCTTC.

This clonotype was detected a few times. The V call is TRBV11-2, the J call TRBJ2-3, with 9 bases aligning to TRBD2. V shed 5 bases, J shed 1 base, and the junction held 4 bases outside the gene matches. This CDR3 region has 15 residues. Germline assignment: CDR1 SGHAT and CDR2 FQNNGV. The CDR3 reads CASSERLAGTDTQYF. The CDR3 DNA sequence: TGTGCCAGCAGCGAAAGACTAGCGGGCACAGATACGCAGTATTTT.

This clonotype was observed a few times. The chain is built from TRBV7-2 and TRBJ1-2; D is unresolved. Germline lookup yields CDR1 SGHTA and CDR2 FQGNSA. This CDR3 spans 11 amino acids. V was pared by 5 bases and J by 8 bases, with 9 bases between. CDR3 sequence: CASSVSNGYTF. The CDR3 DNA is TGTGCCAGCAGCGTCAGTAACGGCTACACCTTC.

A few counts support this clonotype. J is TRBJ2-1 and V is TRBV7-9; perhaps TRBD2 as D (6 bases). Germline-derived CDR1 and CDR2 are SEHNR and FQNEAQ (reference sequence). The CDR3 sequence is 14 residues long. The V end lost 5 bases, the J end lost 3 bases, and 11 bases lay between the germline ends. For the CDR3, the DNA is TGTGCCAGCAGCCGGGAGCGCCTCTACAATGAGCAGTTCTTC. Amino acid sequence: CASSRERLYNEQFF.

This sequence joins TRBV7-6 and TRBJ2-1, with 7 positions matching TRBD1. CDR1 and CDR2 from the germline V gene are SGHVS and FNYEAQ. There are 12 residues in the CDR3. J gave up 12 bases and V 5 bases, and 7 bases lay outside the gene matches. The CDR3 bases are TGTGCCAGCAGCACACCGACAGGGAGGCAGTTCTTC. Translating it yields CASSTPTGRQFF.

This chain joins TRBV7-9 and TRBJ2-5, with 12 nucleotides matching TRBD2. The last part of the DNA fits TRBJ2-1 better; the J call may be wrong. The germline V gene has CDR1 SEHNR and CDR2 FQNEAQ (reference sequence). This CDR3 spans 15 amino acids. The CDR3 reads CASSLTSGGADEQFF. The CDR3 bases are TGTGCCAGCAGCTTGACTAGCGGGGGAGCCGATGAGCAGTTCTTC.

V and J are TRBV20-1 and TRBJ2-2; the D is unclear. V lost 3 bases and J lost 13, with 24 bases in between. The V gene's germline CDR1 is DFQATT and CDR2 SNEGSKA (reference sequence). The CDR3 is made up of 15 amino acids. CDR3 sequence (DNA): TGCAGTGCTAGCCCCCCGCAGACCGCTGACGTGGGGCTGTTTTTT. It specifies CSASPPQTADVGLFF.

This chain connects TRBV28 to TRBJ2-1; 7 nucleotides line up with TRBD1. The germline CDR1 and CDR2 sequences are MDHEN and SYDVKM. This CDR3 region has 13 residues. V lost 10 bases and J lost 2; bases outside the gene matches: 5. Here the CDR3 DNA reads TGTGCCACCCGAGACAGGGCCTACAATGAGCAGTTCTTC. It is translated as CATRDRAYNEQFF.

The chain carries TRBV5-1 and TRBJ2-5; D is perhaps TRBD2 (5 bases). Germline-derived CDR1 and CDR2 are SGHRS and YFSETQ. This CDR3 region has 14 residues. Trimming took off 5 bases at V and 2 bases at J, with 13 bases between the two ends. The CDR3 sequence: CASRPFEGQETQYF. CDR3 bases: TGCGCCAGCAGACCCTTTGAGGGACAAGAGACCCAGTACTTC.

This clonotype turned up a few times. This chain connects TRBV20-1 to TRBJ2-5; D not resolved. Judging by the DNA end, TRBJ2-1 fits better; the J call may be wrong. Germline values: CDR1 DFQATT, CDR2 SNEGSKA (reference sequence). The CDR3 runs to 12 residues. CDR3 protein: CSATPPGGEQFF. The CDR3 nucleotides read TGCAGTGCTACCCCCCCGGGCGGTGAGCAGTTCTTC.

A remark on this clonotype: The junction and the germline gene differ at one end; a read error may be behind it. Here the CDR3 reads CSAPHPGTSGTETQYF. DNA for the CDR3: TGCAGTGCTCCTCACCCCGGGACTAGCGGCACAGAAACGCAGTATTTT. This chain connects TRBV20-1 to TRBJ2-3; 11 bases align to TRBD2. The CDR3 sequence is 16 residues long. CDR1 is DFQATT and CDR2 is SNEGSKA in the germline V gene (reference sequence).

V gene TRBV20-1 combines with J gene TRBJ2-2; D not certain. The CDR3 has 13 amino acids. Trimming removed 6 bases at V and 4 bases at J, with 12 bases between. Germline V gene lookup returns CDR1 DFQATT and CDR2 SNEGSKA (reference sequence). CDR3: CSASPFRTGELFF. The CDR3 nucleotides are TGCAGTGCCTCTCCCTTTCGCACCGGGGAGCTGTTTTTT.

In this sample, this clonotype turned up a few times. The chain carries TRBV10-3 and TRBJ1-3; D possibly corresponds to TRBD1 (5 bases). The CDR3 runs to 11 residues. V was clipped by 8 bases and J by 8 bases, with 10 bases between them. Germline V gene lookup returns CDR1 ENHRY and CDR2 SYGVKD. CDR3 sequence: CAIGGIDTIYF. The CDR3 DNA sequence: TGTGCCATCGGGGGTATCGACACCATATATTTT.

The V and J genes are TRBV25-1 and TRBJ1-4, with D possibly matching TRBD1 (5 bases). The V gene's germline CDR1 is MGHDK and CDR2 SYGVNS. V lost 8 bases to trimming and J lost 7 bases, with 14 bases between them. The CDR3 extends over 13 amino acids. In nucleotides, the CDR3 is TGTGCCAGCCGCGGGCAGGGTGGTGAAAAACTGTTTTTT. Protein: CASRGQGGEKLFF.

The J gene is TRBJ2-5, the V gene TRBV20-1; 7 bases map to TRBD2. The assigned J gene may be wrong: the sequence end matches TRBJ2-1 better. The CDR3 runs 12 residues. Germline V gene data show CDR1 as DFQATT and CDR2 as SNEGSKA (reference sequence). CDR3 residues: CSVTSADNEQFF. CDR3 bases: TGCAGTGTAACTAGCGCAGACAATGAGCAGTTCTTC.

This CDR3 is CASSDSGGRNTIYF. The DNA of the CDR3 is TGTGCCAGCAGTGACAGCGGCGGGAGAAACACCATATATTTT. This chain joins TRBV25-1 and TRBJ1-3; D gene uncertain. This CDR3 spans 14 amino acids. Germline lookup yields CDR1 MGHDK and CDR2 SYGVNS. The V end lost 3 bases, the J end lost 5 bases, and 11 bases lay between the germline ends.

Turning to this clonotype: The junction departs from the called germline gene at one end, perhaps through a read error. The CDR3 loop reads CARSPNRGRGGYTF. CDR3 nucleotide sequence: TGTGCCCGCAGCCCTAACAGGGGGCGGGGAGGCTACACCTTC. The chain has TRBV14 and TRBJ1-2; 9 bases align to TRBD1. CDR1 SGHDN and CDR2 FVKESK come from the germline V gene. The CDR3 is 14 amino acids.